This T cell receptor beta chain emerged from a study of T cells in Graves' hyperthyroidism and ophthalmopathy. General observations from the study: Ophthalmopathy, which appeared later, was predicted by the model a median approximately 6 months before onset.

Every diagnosis used clinical symptoms, serum thyroxine and TRAb, thyroid ultrasound and orbital computed tomography. Turning to this clonotype: Its antigen is not known.

Amplification of TCR beta CDR3 regions was performed using RNA transcripts as template. An initial round of RT-PCR targeting the TCR CDR3 relied on the HTBI primer set. TCRdb reanalysed the multiplex PCR reads using MiXCR and keeps one entry per CDR3 protein. The sample has roughly 500,000 distinct CDR3 sequences, over 35% seen once. This CDR3 is 18 amino acids long. J was trimmed by 4 bases and V by 1 base; bases with no gene match: 14. Looked up from germline, CDR1 is MNHEY and CDR2 is SVGAGI. The gene calls are TRBV6-5 and TRBJ1-1; 8 bases are shared with TRBD1. Sequencing input: peripheral blood or thyroid tissue (not recorded which). The receptor was isolated from an adult woman with Graves' disease, either hyperthyroidism or ophthalmopathy (not recorded which). CDR3 loop: CASSYWGQALGVVTEAFF. The DNA of the CDR3 is TGTGCCAGCAGTTACTGGGGACAGGCGCTTGGGGTGGTCACTGAAGCTTTCTTT.